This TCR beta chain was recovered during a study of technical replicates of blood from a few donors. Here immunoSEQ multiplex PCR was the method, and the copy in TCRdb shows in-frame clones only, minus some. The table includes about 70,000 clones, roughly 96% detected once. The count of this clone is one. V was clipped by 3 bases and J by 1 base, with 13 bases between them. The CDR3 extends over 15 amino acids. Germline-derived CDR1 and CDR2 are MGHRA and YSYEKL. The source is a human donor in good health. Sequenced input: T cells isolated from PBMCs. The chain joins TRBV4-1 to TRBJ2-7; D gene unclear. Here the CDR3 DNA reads TGCGCCAGCAGCCAGAGGAGTGACGGATCCTACGAGCAGTACTTC. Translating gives CASSQRSDGSYEQYF.